This passage covers 32 T cell receptor beta chains from one sample sequenced in a study of blood T cell repertoires in COVID-19. Clones were read by immunoSEQ multiplex PCR, and TCRdb kept only the in-frame ones, dropping some. The sample records about 150,000 clones, around 83% being singletons. The specimen sequenced was peripheral blood. These receptor sequences come from a woman aged 45-60 years with acute or convalescent COVID-19.

The rearrangement joins TRBV7-3 to TRBJ2-3; tentatively, D is TRBD1 (6 bases). CDR1 SGHTA and CDR2 FQGTGA come from the germline V gene. Trimming removed 7 bases from V and 6 bases from J, with 14 bases in between. The CDR3 runs 13 residues. The CDR3 DNA sequence: TGTGCCAGCAACACAGGGATTCGGGATACGCAGTATTTT. This codes for CASNTGIRDTQYF.

The CDR3 DNA reads TGTGCCAGCAGCGACGACCGAGGGAGCACAGATACGCAGTATTTT. Translated, it gives CASSDDRGSTDTQYF. The chain employs TRBV9 and TRBJ2-3, with a tentative D call TRBD2 (5 bases). The CDR3 runs 15 residues. Germline V CDR1 and CDR2: SGDLS, YYNGEE. V lost 3 bases, J lost 0 bases, and 11 bases lay in between.

This clone was seen once. Here the CDR3 DNA reads TGTGCCAGCAGTTTCGGAGCGTCTACAGGGGGACAGCCCCAGCATTTT. Translating it yields CASSFGASTGGQPQHF. This chain connects TRBV28 to TRBJ1-5, with TRBD1 matching over 8 bases. The CDR3 extends over 16 amino acids. Looked up from germline, CDR1 is MDHEN and CDR2 is SYDVKM. Unmatched junction bases numbered 11, after V lost 3 bases and J lost 7 bases.

V is TRBV3-1 (or the pseudogene TRBV3-2) and J is TRBJ2-1; TRBD2 matches 12 bases. From germline, CDR1 is LGHDT and CDR2 YNNKEL (reference sequence). This CDR3 spans 16 amino acids. After removal of 1 base from V and 6 bases from J, the junction contained 4 bases not matched to a gene. CDR3 bases: TGTGCCAGCAGCCAAGCATCGACTAGCGGGAGCAATGAGCAGTTCTTC. This codes for CASSQASTSGSNEQFF.

The chain recombines TRBV28 with TRBJ1-2, with 9 bases aligning to TRBD1. There are 14 residues in the CDR3. The V gene's germline CDR1 is MDHEN and CDR2 SYDVKM. Trimming cost V 7 bases and J 7 bases; bases outside gene matches: 10. The CDR3: CASNRGGQGFGYTF. The DNA of the CDR3 is TGTGCCAGCAACCGTGGGGGACAGGGATTTGGCTACACCTTC.

The chain is built from TRBV10-3 and TRBJ1-5; 8 bases match TRBD1. CDR1 is ENHRY and CDR2 is SYGVKD in the germline V gene. The CDR3 sequence is 13 residues long. Unmatched junction bases numbered 6, after V lost 8 bases and J lost 6 bases. The CDR3 DNA sequence: TGTGCCATCCAGGACAGGGAGGCTCAGCCCCAGCATTTT. Its protein is CAIQDREAQPQHF.

The gene calls are TRBV27 and TRBJ1-1; D perhaps matches TRBD1 (6 bases). Germline V gene lookup returns CDR1 MNHEY and CDR2 SMNVEV (reference sequence). V gave up 5 bases and J gave up 7 bases, with 14 bases separating them. The CDR3 extends over 13 amino acids. CDR3 coding DNA: TGTGCCAGCAGTAGAACGACAGGTAGTGAAGCTTTCTTT. This codes for CASSRTTGSEAFF.

Here the CDR3 DNA reads TGTGCCAGCAGTGCGGGACAGGGAAGTGAAAAACTGTTTTTT. Its translation is CASSAGQGSEKLFF. This chain joins TRBV28 and TRBJ1-4; 9 bases line up with TRBD1. Trimming at V came to 5 bases and at J to 7 bases, leaving 5 bases not matched to a gene. The CDR3 runs to 14 residues. Germline CDR1 reads MDHEN; CDR2 reads SYDVKM.

The chain's CDR3 is CASSGGAGGIQNEKLFF. The CDR3 DNA reads as TGTGCCAGCAGTGGCGGCGCTGGGGGGATTCAGAATGAAAAACTGTTTTTT. The rearrangement links TRBV2 to TRBJ1-4, with D possibly being TRBD1 (5 bases). Germline V gene sequence: CDR1 SNHLY, CDR2 FYNNEI. This CDR3 is 17 amino acids long. Trimming shortened V by 4 bases and J by 5 bases, and 20 bases separated the two germline ends.

The chain joins TRBV30 to TRBJ1-2, with TRBD1 matching over 7 bases. The germline CDR1 and CDR2 sequences are GTSNPN and SVGIG (reference sequence). V lost 2 bases to trimming and J lost 5 bases; unmatched junction nucleotides: 5. This CDR3 region has 13 residues. This chain's CDR3 is CAWSRGQDYGYTF. DNA of the CDR3: TGTGCCTGGAGTCGAGGACAGGATTATGGCTACACCTTC.

The chain uses TRBV7-2 and TRBJ2-7, with 9 bases lining up with TRBD1. The CDR3 sequence is 15 residues long. CDR1 SGHTA and CDR2 FQGNSA come from the germline V gene. The junction had 8 bases not matched to a gene; V was cut back by 5 bases and J by 3 bases. CDR3 nucleotide sequence: TGTGCCAGCAGCATCGCGGGACAGGGCATCTACGAGCAGTACTTC. It encodes CASSIAGQGIYEQYF.

The sample holds one count of this clone. This chain links TRBV7-3 with TRBJ2-1; 8 bases align to TRBD2. The V and J ends lost 0 bases and 1 base, in that order; junction bases with no gene match: 2. CDR3 size: 16 residues. Germline V gene data show CDR1 as SGHTA and CDR2 as FQGTGA. Here the CDR3 reads CASSLTAGGSYNEQFF. The CDR3 DNA sequence: TGTGCCAGCAGCTTAACGGCGGGGGGATCCTACAATGAGCAGTTCTTC.

V is TRBV10-3 and J is TRBJ1-2, with TRBD1 matching 7 bases. This CDR3 contains 14 residues. Trimming at V came to 4 bases and at J to 4 bases, leaving 6 bases not matched to a gene. CDR1 is ENHRY, CDR2 SYGVKD, per germline. This chain's CDR3 is CAISGQGFRYGYTF. In DNA form, the CDR3 reads TGTGCCATCAGTGGACAGGGTTTTCGCTATGGCTACACCTTC.

This clone appeared a single time. J is TRBJ1-5 and V is TRBV7-9, with D uncertain. V lost 2 bases, J lost 7 bases, and 12 bases lay in between. Germline CDR1 SEHNR, CDR2 FQNEAQ (reference sequence). The CDR3 is made up of 14 amino acids. The CDR3: CASSLYGMGQPQHF. CDR3 sequence (DNA): TGTGCCAGCAGCTTATACGGGATGGGGCAGCCCCAGCATTTT.

This rearrangement joins TRBV18 to TRBJ2-2, with 12 positions matching TRBD2. Per the germline V gene, CDR1 is KGHSH and CDR2 is LQKENI. Trimming removed 4 bases from V and 4 bases from J; junction bases left unmatched: 1. This CDR3 spans 15 amino acids. CDR3 region: CASSRGLAGTGELFF. CDR3 DNA: TGTGCCAGCTCACGGGGACTAGCGGGCACCGGGGAGCTGTTTTTT.

The sample holds a few counts of this clone. The J gene is TRBJ2-2, the V gene TRBV5-4; TRBD1 might be the D (5 bases). The CDR3 runs to 14 residues. The germline V and J ends were trimmed by 5 bases and 2 bases, with 10 bases remaining between them. Germline V CDR1 and CDR2: SGHNT, YYREEE (reference sequence). This CDR3 is CASRQDRNTGELFF. The CDR3 nucleotides read TGTGCCAGCAGACAGGACCGCAACACCGGGGAGCTGTTTTTT. The whole variable domain, filled in from reference TRBV5-4 and TRBJ2-2, reads ETGVTQSPTHLIKTRGQQVTLRCSSQSGHNTVSWYQQALGQGPQFIFQYYREEENGRGNFPPRFSGLQFPNYSSELNVNALELDDSALYLCASRQDRNTGELFFGEGSRLTVL.

The chain couples TRBV28 to TRBJ1-2; TRBD1 is a possible D gene (6 bases). The ends were cut back, 4 bases at V and 8 bases at J, with 14 bases in the middle. This CDR3 spans 13 amino acids. CDR1 is MDHEN, CDR2 SYDVKM, per germline. This CDR3 reads CASSSTGANGYTF. CDR3 DNA: TGTGCCAGCAGTTCGACAGGAGCTAACGGCTACACCTTC.

The chain carries TRBV18 and TRBJ2-7; D perhaps matches TRBD2 (5 bases). The V gene lost 4 bases and the J gene lost 6 bases, with 19 bases spanning the gap. Germline values: CDR1 KGHSH, CDR2 LQKENI. The CDR3 has 15 residues. The DNA of the CDR3 is TGTGCCAGCTCACTAGGGAGAGGGAATGGGGTCGAGCAGTACTTC. Encoded protein: CASSLGRGNGVEQYF.

The sample holds a few counts of this clone. V usage is TRBV11-2 and J usage is TRBJ1-2; D is unclear. The CDR3 consists of 13 residues. Trimming stripped 2 bases from V and 0 bases from J, with 4 bases between. Germline assignment: CDR1 SGHAT and CDR2 FQNNGV. The DNA of the CDR3 is TGTGCCAGCAGCTTATATTCTAACTATGGCTACACCTTC. Amino acid sequence: CASSLYSNYGYTF.

V and J are TRBV5-1 and TRBJ2-5; TRBD2 might be the D (7 bases). The CDR3 has 14 amino acids. Germline CDR1 reads SGHRS; CDR2 reads YFSETQ. The V and J ends lost 4 bases and 2 bases respectively, with 12 bases between them. CDR3: CASSRGAGQETQYF. CDR3 nucleotides: TGCGCCAGCAGCCGGGGGGCAGGGCAAGAGACCCAGTACTTC.

V is TRBV2 and J is TRBJ1-2; 10 nucleotides match TRBD1. The V segment lost 11 bases and the J segment 4 bases; nucleotides outside the gene matches: 16. The CDR3 is 16 residues long. Germline loops: CDR1 SNHLY, CDR2 FYNNEI. CDR3 DNA sequence: TGTGCCGACGATCCGGGACAGGGGCCCTGGGGCTATGGCTACACCTTC. It yields the protein CADDPGQGPWGYGYTF.

The chain carries TRBV28 and TRBJ2-3; 9 nucleotides line up with TRBD1. In germline, CDR1 is MDHEN, CDR2 SYDVKM. V lost 3 bases, J lost 5 bases, and 3 bases stayed unmatched. The CDR3 consists of 14 residues. CDR3 loop: CASSFGQGRDTQYF. The CDR3, as DNA: TGTGCCAGCAGTTTCGGACAGGGGAGAGATACGCAGTATTTT.

The gene calls are TRBV18 and TRBJ2-7; a possible D gene is TRBD2 (6 bases). The CDR3 covers 14 residues. V was clipped by 4 bases and J by 4 bases, with 14 bases between them. The germline gives CDR1 KGHSH, CDR2 LQKENI. The CDR3 reads CASSLGTVDYEQYF. The CDR3 region has the DNA TGTGCCAGCTCACTCGGGACTGTAGATTACGAGCAGTACTTC.

This clone was counted between two and nine times. The chain carries TRBV6-2 or TRBV6-3 and TRBJ2-7, with D possibly matching TRBD1 (6 bases). The CDR3 sequence is 13 residues long. Trimming cost V 6 bases and J 3 bases, with 12 bases left between them. CDR1 is MNHEY, CDR2 SVGEGT, per germline. The CDR3 DNA is TGTGCCAGCAGCTGGACAGTGGACTACGAGCAGTACTTC. Translated, it gives CASSWTVDYEQYF.

The chain has TRBV18 and TRBJ2-5; D is uncertain. The germline V gene has CDR1 KGHSH and CDR2 LQKENI. V lost 3 bases, J lost 5 bases, and 13 bases lay in between. The CDR3 length is 14 residues. The CDR3 loop reads CASSPRPQRETQYF. CDR3 nucleotide sequence: TGTGCCAGCTCACCTCGGCCGCAGAGGGAGACCCAGTACTTC.

The chain employs TRBV7-9 and TRBJ1-2, with a weak D call TRBD1 (6 bases). V was shortened by 6 bases and J by 4 bases, with 21 bases between the two germline ends. The CDR3 is 16 residues long. Germline V gene lookup returns CDR1 SEHNR and CDR2 FQNEAQ (reference sequence). The CDR3 region is CASSRRDIGLGYGYTF. CDR3 coding DNA: TGTGCCAGCAGTAGACGGGACATCGGATTGGGCTATGGCTACACCTTC.

Only a few counts were recorded for this clone. The rearrangement links TRBV11-1 to TRBJ2-3; unclear D gene. Trimming left V 4 bases short and J 3 bases short, with 2 bases between. CDR1 is SGHAT, CDR2 FQDESV, per germline (reference sequence). The CDR3 loop spans 11 amino acids. CDR3 protein: CASSSTDTQYF. CDR3 sequence (DNA): TGTGCCAGCAGCTCAACAGATACGCAGTATTTT.

This chain joins TRBV3-1 (or the pseudogene TRBV3-2) and TRBJ2-4; 10 bases fit TRBD2. V lost 1 base and J lost 0; bases outside the gene matches: 6. CDR1 is LGHDT and CDR2 is YNNKEL in the germline V gene (reference sequence). This CDR3 is 18 amino acids long. The CDR3 nucleotides are TGTGCCAGCAGCCAAGTAAAAGCGGGAGGGTTAGCCAAAAACATTCAGTACTTC. Its translation is CASSQVKAGGLAKNIQYF.

The rearrangement uses TRBV7-2 and TRBJ1-6; no definite D call. Germline loops: CDR1 SGHTA, CDR2 FQGNSA. The CDR3 runs to 14 residues. The ends were cut back, 5 bases at V and 9 bases at J, with 14 bases in the middle. CDR3 region: CASSLERAGSPLHF. Here the CDR3 DNA reads TGTGCCAGCAGCCTAGAGCGGGCCGGTTCACCCCTCCACTTT.

J is TRBJ2-7 and V is TRBV5-4; perhaps TRBD2 as D (6 bases). The CDR3 totals 13 residues. Trimming pared 0 bases from V and 11 bases from J, leaving 15 bases between. Per the germline V gene, CDR1 is SGHNT and CDR2 is YYREEE (reference sequence). This chain's CDR3 is CASSLGGAGEEYF. CDR3 sequence (DNA): TGTGCCAGCAGCTTGGGAGGGGCCGGGGAGGAGTACTTC.

This clone was recorded a few times. CDR3 in amino acids: CASSPQRRDRIYEQYF. The CDR3 nucleotides read TGTGCCAGCTCACCACAACGCCGGGACAGGATATACGAGCAGTACTTC. The chain employs TRBV18 and TRBJ2-7; 8 nucleotides match TRBD1. CDR1 KGHSH and CDR2 LQKENI come from the germline V gene. V lost 1 base to trimming and J lost 4 bases; unmatched junction nucleotides: 9. This CDR3 comprises 16 residues.

As DNA, the CDR3 is TGTGCCATCAGTGAGTCGGGGGGGGCCTACAATGAGCAGTTCTTC. This encodes CAISESGGAYNEQFF. The chain combines TRBV10-3 with TRBJ2-1, with TRBD2 matching over 7 bases. This CDR3 comprises 15 residues. After removal of 0 bases from V and 2 bases from J, the junction contained 1 base not matched to a gene. The germline gives CDR1 ENHRY, CDR2 SYGVKD.